The following is a T cell receptor beta chain sequence with its context. Its specificity is not known. The J segment lost 5 bases and the V segment lost 0 bases, leaving 6 bases of the junction unmatched. CDR3 length: 16 residues. Germline values: CDR1 LGHNA, CDR2 YNFKEQ. TCRdb's copy holds only in-frame clones and misses some; the assay was immunoSEQ multiplex PCR. Here the sample spans some 100,000 clones, 85% to 95% being singletons. These data are taken from a study of graft-versus-host responses after intestinal transplantation. Looking at the study overall: Grafts that recipients had were multivisceral, liver-intestinal, or isolated intestinal transplants. Whole-study results and caveats: HvG clone declines early post-transplant were associated with peak circulating GvH levels. Recipient-marrow GvH clones were detected, some having first appeared in ileum or blood.

The sequence came from a human donor who was the organ donor for an intestinal transplant. The sequencing here drew on unstimulated CD8+ T cells sorted from spleen or lymph node cells, taken before transplant. The rearrangement joins TRBV4-2 to TRBJ2-7, with TRBD2 matching 11 bases. CDR3 in DNA: TGTGCCAGCAGCCAAGAAGGCACTAGCGGGAGCGACGAGCAGTACTTC. It yields the protein CASSQEGTSGSDEQYF.